Reported below is one TCR beta chain. The antigen is undetermined. Relative to the germline gene, one junction end is altered; a read error may explain this. Starting material of about 0.45 ug total RNA yielded TCR beta cDNA via a constant-region primer. Employing slightly modified ARM-PCR, three nested multiplex PCR rounds were run, and these gave rise to the TCR beta libraries. A C-beta reverse primer was combined with TRBV1-TRBV30 forward primers in the first two PCR rounds, and each round had roughly 9 cycles. TCRdb re-analysed the multiplex PCR reads in MiXCR, keeping a single row per CDR3 protein. Here the sample spans 90,000 to 140,000 distinct CDR3 sequences, roughly 80% being singletons. Co-extracting RNA and DNA was done with roughly 17-32 mg of unsorted bulk tissue as input. This entry comes from a study of tumor-infiltrating lymphocytes in primary liver carcinoma. Study-wide results and limits: It was in tumors, not blood, that the top-250-clone fraction was significantly higher (p = 0.039).

This CDR3 is 13 amino acids long. Germline loops: CDR1 SQVTM, CDR2 ANQGSEA. This chain joins TRBV29-1 and TRBJ2-1; weak D call: TRBD1 (6 bases). This receptor was identified in a man aged 35 to 55 with primary liver carcinoma and hepatitis B virus infection. Sequencing input: liver tumor tissue from sampling region 3. Sample subset: tumor region T3, left-lateral pole. In nucleotides, the CDR3 is TGCAGCATTGAGAAGGGGGTGTCCAATGAGCAGTTCTTC. Its translation is CSIEKGVSNEQFF.